These T cell receptor beta chains were read from a single sample in a study of blood T cells in healthy people across ages. TCRdb re-called the 5' RACE reads with MiXCR, one entry per CDR3 protein. The table includes about 1.5 million distinct CDR3 sequences, around two fifths detected once. What was sequenced was blood. The receptors stem from a woman in her late teens or twenties in good health. CDR3s include the opening cysteine and the closing phenylalanine or tryptophan. A D gene is named only where the DNA matches it firmly. Only some rows state a clone size, as once, few, many or a class for expanded clones.

-,few,TRBV2,TRBJ2-5,TGTGCCAGCTCCAAGGACTTAGAAGAGACCCAGTACTTC,CASSKDLEETQYF
TRBD1,-,TRBV9,TRBJ1-6,TGTGCCAGCAGTTTGACAGGGGGCAGTTCACCCCTCCACTTT,CASSLTGGSSPLHF
TRBD2,-,TRBV5-1,TRBJ2-3,TGCGCCGGCAGCTCTGACCCGGGAGGACACACAGATACGCAGTATTTT,CAGSSDPGGHTDTQYF
-,-,TRBV4-1,TRBJ1-2,TGCGCCAGCAGCCAAGATGTGGGGGGCTATGGCTACACCTTC,CASSQDVGGYGYTF
-,few,TRBV6-1,TRBJ2-1,TGTGCCAGCAGCGTTACAGGTCCGGGAGAGCAGTTCTTC,CASSVTGPGEQFF
-,-,TRBV2,TRBJ1-6,TGTGCCAGCAGTGGTCAATCACCCCTCCACTTT,CASSGQSPLHF
TRBD1,few,TRBV10-3,TRBJ2-7,TGTGCCATCAGTGAGAAGAAAATTCAGAGGGGGCGACCGTACGAGCAGTACTTC,CAISEKKIQRGRPYEQYF
TRBD1,-,TRBV7-6,TRBJ2-7,TGTGCCAGCAGCTTCCAACAGGGGAACTACGAGCAGTACTTC,CASSFQQGNYEQYF
TRBD1,-,TRBV10-3,TRBJ1-3,TGTGCCATCAGTGAGTTTGCACAGGGGATCCCGAGTTCTTCTGGAAACACCATATATTTT,CAISEFAQGIPSSSGNTIYF
-,-,TRBV5-1,TRBJ1-6,TGCGCCAGCAGCTTGGCCGCAGGGGCAGGGGATTCACCCCTCCACTTT,CASSLAAGAGDSPLHF
-,few,TRBV20-1,TRBJ2-5,TGCAGTGCTAGAAGAATGGGGACTCAAGTTGATGAGCAGTACTTC,CSARRMGTQVDEQYF
-,-,TRBV7-9,TRBJ2-3,TGTGCCAGCAGCAAACTTTCGGACGATACGCAGTATTTT,CASSKLSDDTQYF
-,-,TRBV12-3/TRBV12-4,TRBJ2-5,TGTGCCAGCAGACCGGGGCACTTGGAAGAGACCCAGTACTTC,CASRPGHLEETQYF
-,-,TRBV7-9,TRBJ1-2,TGTGCCAGCAGCTTGATTCGGGGCTACACCTTC,CASSLIRGYTF
-,many,TRBV27,TRBJ2-5,TGTGCCAGCAGTACTCTGGGGCGAAGCCAAGAGACCCAGTACTTC,CASSTLGRSQETQYF
TRBD1,few,TRBV9,TRBJ1-2,TGTGCCAGCAGCGTTCAGGGGGCCCGGGGCTACACCTTC,CASSVQGARGYTF
-,once,TRBV6-4,TRBJ2-1,TGTGCCAGCAGTTTGACAACAAGCTCCTACAATGAGCAGTTCTTC,CASSLTTSSYNEQFF
TRBD2,-,TRBV20-1,TRBJ2-1,TGCAGTGCTAGAGATCTCCTTATTAGCGGGGGGGCCTACAATGAGCAGTTCTTC,CSARDLLISGGAYNEQFF
-,-,TRBV12-3/TRBV12-4,TRBJ2-7,TGTGCCAGCAGTTCGGGGTGGGAAGTAAGCGACGAGCAGTACTTC,CASSSGWEVSDEQYF
-,-,TRBV10-3,TRBJ2-1,TGTGCCATCAGGGGGGATGGTAATGAGCAGTTCTTC,CAIRGDGNEQFF
-,few,TRBV7-9,TRBJ1-5,TGTGCCAGCAGCTTAGGGTCAGGGGTGGATCAGCCCCAGCATTTT,CASSLGSGVDQPQHF
-,few,TRBV12-3/TRBV12-4,TRBJ2-3,TGTGCCAGCAGTTTCGATTTGGACACAGATACGCAGTATTTT,CASSFDLDTDTQYF
TRBD2,many,TRBV20-1,TRBJ2-1,TGCAGTGCCGGGGGCGGGAGGGGGACGGATGAGCAGTTCTTC,CSAGGGRGTDEQFF
-,-,TRBV7-6,TRBJ2-1,TGTGCCAGCGCGATGACGGCCTCCTACAATGAGCAGTTCTTC,CASAMTASYNEQFF
-,-,TRBV4-1,TRBJ1-2,TGCGCCAGCAGCCCAGCCCCGGGCCCTGGCGGCTACACCTTC,CASSPAPGPGGYTF
TRBD2,-,TRBV20-1,TRBJ2-1,TGCAGTGCTAGAGCTTCGAGCGGGAGCAGCAATGAGCAGTTCTTC,CSARASSGSSNEQFF
TRBD2,few,TRBV3-1,TRBJ2-7,TGTGCCAGCAGCACTCGGCCAGAGGGACTAAAGGGGCGCGAGCAGTACTTC,CASSTRPEGLKGREQYF
-,-,TRBV5-1,TRBJ1-2,TGCGCCAGCAGCTTGGATGAGAGGGGCTACACCTTC,CASSLDERGYTF
TRBD1,once,TRBV24-1,TRBJ2-7,TGTGCCACCAGTGATTTGGGGGACAGGGGATCCTACGAGCAGTACTTC,CATSDLGDRGSYEQYF
-,-,TRBV6-1,TRBJ1-2,TGTGCCAGCAGCGAAGACAGGACCCCTTCTGGCTATGGCTACACCTTC,CASSEDRTPSGYGYTF
-,-,TRBV13,TRBJ1-2,TGTGCCAGCAGCCTCGAGGGACGGAGCTATGGCTACACCTTC,CASSLEGRSYGYTF
-,-,TRBV20-1,TRBJ2-7,TGCAGTGCCTACCGTACTAGGGACAATGAGCAGTACTTC,CSAYRTRDNEQYF
TRBD1,-,TRBV12-3/TRBV12-4,TRBJ1-2,TGTGCCAGCAGCATGGGACAGGGGGCCAACGGCTACACCTTC,CASSMGQGANGYTF
-,few,TRBV5-6,TRBJ1-2,TGTGCCAGCAGCTTGGACAGGGCCGGGATCTATGGCTACACCTTC,CASSLDRAGIYGYTF
-,few,TRBV5-1,TRBJ2-7,TGCGCCAGCAGCCCAGGACAGATACTCTCCTACGAGCAGTACTTC,CASSPGQILSYEQYF
-,once,TRBV6-5,TRBJ2-5,TGTGCCAGCAGTTACGGTGCGCCCGGCATTGGCGGGAATGAGCAGTACTTC,CASSYGAPGIGGNEQYF
-,-,TRBV11-1,TRBJ1-2,TGTGCCAGCAGCTTCGGGCAGGTGGGCTACACCTTC,CASSFGQVGYTF
-,-,TRBV7-2,TRBJ1-5,TGTGCCAGCAGTCTGAACTACAATCAGCCCCAGCATTTT,CASSLNYNQPQHF
-,-,TRBV6-2/TRBV6-3,TRBJ1-5,TGTGCCAGCAGTCGCTATTCAGGGCAGGGAAATCAGCCCCAGCATTTT,CASSRYSGQGNQPQHF
-,few,TRBV12-1,TRBJ1-4,TGTGCCAGCAGCTTTAGGGTTGGATCGAAAACTAATGAAAAACTGTTTTTT,CASSFRVGSKTNEKLFF
TRBD1,few,TRBV20-1,TRBJ2-6,TGCAGTGCCTCGCGTGGGACAGGGGGCTCTGGGGCCAACGTCCTGACTTTC,CSASRGTGGSGANVLTF
TRBD2,once,TRBV27,TRBJ2-7,TGTGCCAGCAGTGTCAGTAGCGGGAGGAGCTCCTACGAGCAGTACTTC,CASSVSSGRSSYEQYF
-,-,TRBV29-1,TRBJ2-1,TGCAGCGTTGAAGGGGAATATCAGTTCTTC,CSVEGEYQFF
TRBD2,few,TRBV27,TRBJ2-4,TGTGCCAGCAGTCCACGTATAGCGGCGGGAGCAAGCCCCGAGAAACTAGCCAAAAACATTCAGTACTTC,CASSPRIAAGASPEKLAKNIQYF
TRBD2,-,TRBV6-6,TRBJ2-4,TGTGCCAGCAGTCCTACGGGGGGGCAGTACTTC,CASSPTGGQYF
TRBD1,-,TRBV15,TRBJ1-1,TGTGCCACCAGCAGAGCCTTCGATCCGGGACAGGGGTACACTGAAGCTTTCTTT,CATSRAFDPGQGYTEAFF
-,-,TRBV28,TRBJ2-3,TGTGCCTGCAGTTTAGAACTCAGCACAGATACGCAGTATTTT,CACSLELSTDTQYF
-,few,TRBV24-1,TRBJ2-3,TGTGCCACCTCATCGGGAGATTCAAGTGGCGCCGATACGCAGTATTTT,CATSSGDSSGADTQYF
-,few,TRBV29-1,TRBJ2-1,TGCAGCGTCGTTGAGATTGGCGATGAGCAGTTCTTC,CSVVEIGDEQFF
TRBD2,few,TRBV29-1,TRBJ2-1,TGCAGCGTTGCGGCCGGACTAGCGGGAGTAAAGAATGAGCAGTTCTTC,CSVAAGLAGVKNEQFF
-,few,TRBV5-1,TRBJ1-2,TGCGCCAGCAGCTTTTCAACTGGGGGCGCAGATGGCTACACCTTC,CASSFSTGGADGYTF
-,-,TRBV11-2,TRBJ2-5,TGTGCCAGCAGCTTAGGGACAGTTGGGGGGGAGACCCAGTACTTC,CASSLGTVGGETQYF
-,few,TRBV29-1,TRBJ1-2,TGCAGCGTCGAACAGGATCGGGGCTACACCTTC,CSVEQDRGYTF
TRBD2,-,TRBV29-1,TRBJ2-3,TGCAGCGTTGGGGCTAGCGGGTTCACAGATACGCAGTATTTT,CSVGASGFTDTQYF
-,-,TRBV9,TRBJ2-5,TGTGCCAGCAGCTCCAGGAGGGGGCAGGGAGGAAGAGAGACCCAGTACTTC,CASSSRRGQGGRETQYF